Listed below are T cell receptor beta chains from one sample, sequenced in a study of CD8 T cells in Susac syndrome. TCRdb reanalysed the immunoSEQ multiplex PCR reads using MiXCR and keeps one entry per CDR3 protein. In the table there are 100,000 to 150,000 distinct CDR3 sequences, 90% to 95% of which are singletons. Sequencing was performed on CD8+ T cells from PBMCs. These receptor sequences come from a human donor with Susac syndrome. Both conserved end residues are part of each CDR3. Fields, in order: CDR3 protein, CDR3 DNA, J gene, V gene, clone size, D gene. D genes are given only for firm matches. The size field is filled for only some rows; it gives once, few, many or a size class.

CASSETSEHAYNEQFF	TGTGCCAGCAGTGAGACTAGCGAGCACGCCTACAATGAGCAGTTCTTC	TRBJ2-1	TRBV25-1	-	TRBD2
CASSDPPQETQYF	TGTGCCAGCAGTGATCCCCCCCAAGAGACCCAGTACTTC	TRBJ2-5	TRBV5-4	-	-
CASSPKIRDRDPNYGYTF	TGTGCCAGCAGCCCCAAGATCAGGGACAGGGACCCTAACTATGGCTACACCTTC	TRBJ1-2	TRBV21-1	-	-
CASSYRGDTQYF	TGTGCCAGCAGCTACCGGGGCGATACGCAGTATTTT	TRBJ2-3	TRBV5-4	-	-
CASRWTGAGELFF	TGTGCCAGCAGGTGGACAGGGGCCGGGGAGCTGTTTTTT	TRBJ2-2	TRBV12-3/TRBV12-4	-	TRBD1
CASSILRDSIPTNEKLFF	TGTGCCAGCAGTATACTCCGGGACAGCATTCCAACTAATGAAAAACTGTTTTTT	TRBJ1-4	TRBV6-5	-	TRBD1
CASSQDVRTTGEIDGYTF	TGCGCCAGCAGCCAAGACGTCCGGACCACGGGAGAGATAGATGGCTACACCTTC	TRBJ1-2	TRBV4-3	-	-
CASRPGQAEVDTQYF	TGTGCCAGCAGACCCGGACAGGCCGAGGTAGATACGCAGTATTTT	TRBJ2-3	TRBV6-2/TRBV6-3	once	TRBD1
CASSLSRTSTDTQYF	TGTGCCAGCAGTTTATCCAGAACTAGCACAGATACGCAGTATTTT	TRBJ2-3	TRBV12-3/TRBV12-4	-	-
CASSPGRVQPQHF	TGTGCCAGCAGCCCTGGACGGGTTCAGCCCCAGCATTTT	TRBJ1-5	TRBV12-3/TRBV12-4	-	-
CASSAGLAGDNEQFF	TGTGCCAGCAGTGCCGGACTAGCGGGTGACAATGAGCAGTTCTTC	TRBJ2-1	TRBV6-4	-	TRBD2
CASSVGTASSYEQYF	TGTGCCAGCAGCGTAGGGACAGCGTCCTCCTACGAGCAGTACTTC	TRBJ2-7	TRBV9	-	-
CSARGGTGRIEQYF	TGCAGTGCTAGAGGGGGGACAGGGAGAATCGAGCAGTACTTC	TRBJ2-7	TRBV20-1	once	TRBD1
CAMQPIGRGQVIGELFF	TGTGCCATGCAGCCGATCGGCAGGGGACAGGTGATCGGGGAGCTGTTTTTT	TRBJ2-2	TRBV7-9	-	TRBD1
CSVLSGTAYNEQFF	TGCAGTGTCCTCTCCGGTACAGCCTACAATGAGCAGTTCTTC	TRBJ2-1	TRBV20-1	-	-
CASSPEGQGDSTNEKLFF	TGCGCCAGCAGCCCGGAAGGACAGGGAGATTCGACTAATGAAAAACTGTTTTTT	TRBJ1-4	TRBV4-3	-	TRBD1
CASSLAGPSTDTQYF	TGTGCCAGCAGTTTGGCAGGGCCTAGCACAGATACGCAGTATTTT	TRBJ2-3	TRBV12-3/TRBV12-4	-	-
CASSFRASTDTQYF	TGTGCCAGCAGTTTTAGAGCTAGCACAGATACGCAGTATTTT	TRBJ2-3	TRBV28	-	-
CAWSGGNTGELFF	TGTGCCTGGAGTGGCGGGAACACCGGGGAGCTGTTTTTT	TRBJ2-2	TRBV30	-	-
CASSFRTGTDTQYF	TGTGCCAGCAGCTTTCGGACCGGCACAGATACGCAGTATTTT	TRBJ2-3	TRBV7-9	once	-
CASSVAASGGNEQFF	TGTGCCAGCAGCGTAGCGGCTAGCGGGGGCAATGAGCAGTTCTTC	TRBJ2-1	TRBV9	-	TRBD2
CASSYQRVETNEQFF	TGTGCCAGCAGTTACCAAAGAGTCGAGACCAATGAGCAGTTCTTC	TRBJ2-1	TRBV6-2/TRBV6-3	-	-
CAWTRGANTGELFF	TGTGCCTGGACGCGGGGGGCGAACACCGGGGAGCTGTTTTTT	TRBJ2-2	TRBV30	-	TRBD2
CASSLVHWVPRLGTGGADTQYF	TGTGCCAGCAGCTTAGTCCATTGGGTTCCTCGGCTCGGGACAGGGGGGGCAGATACGCAGTATTTT	TRBJ2-3	TRBV7-6	-	TRBD1
CASSLRGYNEQFF	TGTGCCAGCAGTTTAAGGGGCTACAATGAGCAGTTCTTC	TRBJ2-1	TRBV5-4	few	-
CASSQESSYEQYF	TGCGCCAGCAGCCAAGAGAGCTCCTACGAGCAGTACTTC	TRBJ2-7	TRBV4-1	-	-